In this sample, the clone carrying this T cell receptor (beta chain) turned up many times. This sample is drawn from a study of blood T cells in healthy people across ages. Combining a sample-barcoded 5' primer with a J-beta primer mix, a second PCR ran for about 7 to 11 cycles. A single record per CDR3 protein comes from TCRdb applying MiXCR to the 5' RACE reads. Seen here are hundreds of thousands of distinct CDR3 sequences, roughly 50% observed once, and the top ten hold over 30%. The V end was cut by 8 bases, the J end by 4 bases, with 15 bases between. Germline CDR1 and CDR2: SNHLY and FYNNEI. The CDR3 is made up of 13 amino acids.

The sequence was obtained from a man aged 55 to 70 in good health. The material sequenced was blood. The chain carries TRBV2 and TRBJ2-7; D is perhaps TRBD1 (7 bases). Written as DNA, the CDR3 is TGTGCCAGCTCTCGACAGGGAGGTTACGAGCAGTACTTC. Residues: CASSRQGGYEQYF.